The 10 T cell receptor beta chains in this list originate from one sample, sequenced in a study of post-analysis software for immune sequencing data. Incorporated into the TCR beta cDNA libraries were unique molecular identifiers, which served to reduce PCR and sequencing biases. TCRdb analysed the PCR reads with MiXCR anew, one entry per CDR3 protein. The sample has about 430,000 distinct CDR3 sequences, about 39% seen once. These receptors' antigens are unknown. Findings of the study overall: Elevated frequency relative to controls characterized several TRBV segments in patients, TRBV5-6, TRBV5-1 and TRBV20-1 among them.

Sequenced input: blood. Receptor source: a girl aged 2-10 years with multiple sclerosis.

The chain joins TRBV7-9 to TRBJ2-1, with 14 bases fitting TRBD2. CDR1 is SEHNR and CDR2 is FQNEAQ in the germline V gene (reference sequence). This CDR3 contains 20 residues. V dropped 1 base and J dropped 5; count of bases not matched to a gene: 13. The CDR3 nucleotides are TGTGCCAGCAGCTTAGGGGGGACTAGCGGGAGTTTAAGCTCAGACAATGAGCAGTTCTTC. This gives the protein CASSLGGTSGSLSSDNEQFF.

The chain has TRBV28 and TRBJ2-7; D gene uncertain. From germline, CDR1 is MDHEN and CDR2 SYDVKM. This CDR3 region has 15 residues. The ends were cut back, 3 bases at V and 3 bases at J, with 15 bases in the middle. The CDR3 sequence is CASSFAPEPFYEQYF. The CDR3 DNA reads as TGTGCCAGCAGTTTTGCCCCCGAGCCGTTCTACGAGCAGTACTTC.

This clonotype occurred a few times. The CDR3, as DNA: TGCGCCAGCAGTCAAACCCAGAGCAAGACCCAGTACTTC. Encoded protein: CASSQTQSKTQYF. This chain links TRBV10-2 with TRBJ2-7; D remains ambiguous. The J call may not be correct, given that the DNA end is closer to TRBJ2-5. Germline CDR1 WSHSY, CDR2 SAAADI. This CDR3 spans 13 amino acids.

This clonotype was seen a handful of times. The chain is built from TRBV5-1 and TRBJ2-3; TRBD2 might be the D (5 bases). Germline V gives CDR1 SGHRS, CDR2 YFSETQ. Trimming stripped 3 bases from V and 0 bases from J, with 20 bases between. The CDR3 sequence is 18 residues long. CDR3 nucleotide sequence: TGCGCCAGCAGCTCACCCCCGGGGTCACATTCTAGCACAGATACGCAGTATTTT. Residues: CASSSPPGSHSSTDTQYF.

The CDR3 nucleotides are TGCAGCTCTCGACTAGCGGGAGTCGTAGATACGCAGTATTTT. It yields the protein CSSRLAGVVDTQYF. The rearrangement joins TRBV29-1 to TRBJ2-3; 12 bases agree with TRBD2. The CDR3 loop spans 14 amino acids. Germline loops: CDR1 SQVTM, CDR2 ANQGSEA. J lost 5 bases, V lost 8 bases, and 8 bases had no gene match.

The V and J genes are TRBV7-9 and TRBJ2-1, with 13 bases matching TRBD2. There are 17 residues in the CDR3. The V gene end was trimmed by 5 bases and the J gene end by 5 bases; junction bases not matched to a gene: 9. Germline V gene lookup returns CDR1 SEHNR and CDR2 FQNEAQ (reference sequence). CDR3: CASSEKLAGGIDNEQFF. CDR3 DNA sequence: TGTGCCAGCAGCGAGAAACTAGCGGGAGGGATAGACAATGAGCAGTTCTTC.

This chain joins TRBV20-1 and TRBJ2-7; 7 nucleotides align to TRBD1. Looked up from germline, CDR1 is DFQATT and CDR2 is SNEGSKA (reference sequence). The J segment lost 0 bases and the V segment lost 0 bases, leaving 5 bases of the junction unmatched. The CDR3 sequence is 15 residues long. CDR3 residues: CSARDLGTDSYEQYF. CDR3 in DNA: TGCAGTGCTAGAGATCTGGGGACAGACTCCTACGAGCAGTACTTC.

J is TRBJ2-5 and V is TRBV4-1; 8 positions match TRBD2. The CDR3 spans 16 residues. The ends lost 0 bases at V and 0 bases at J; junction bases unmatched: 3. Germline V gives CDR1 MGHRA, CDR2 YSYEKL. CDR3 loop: CASSQELAGYQETQYF. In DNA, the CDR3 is TGCGCCAGCAGCCAAGAATTAGCGGGGTACCAAGAGACCCAGTACTTC.

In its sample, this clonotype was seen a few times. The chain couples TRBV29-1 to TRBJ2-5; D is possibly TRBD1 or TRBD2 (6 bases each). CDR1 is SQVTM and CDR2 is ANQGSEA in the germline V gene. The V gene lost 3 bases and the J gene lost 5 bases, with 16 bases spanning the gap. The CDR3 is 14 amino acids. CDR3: CSVDVAAGAETQYF. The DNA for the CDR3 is TGCAGCGTTGATGTAGCGGCAGGGGCCGAGACCCAGTACTTC. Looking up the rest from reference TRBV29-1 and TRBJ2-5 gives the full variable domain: SAVISQKPSRDICQRGTSLTIQCQVDSQVTMMFWYRQQPGQSLTLIATANQGSEATYESGFVIDKFPISRPNLTFSTLTVSNMSPEDSSIYLCSVDVAAGAETQYFGPGTRLLVL.

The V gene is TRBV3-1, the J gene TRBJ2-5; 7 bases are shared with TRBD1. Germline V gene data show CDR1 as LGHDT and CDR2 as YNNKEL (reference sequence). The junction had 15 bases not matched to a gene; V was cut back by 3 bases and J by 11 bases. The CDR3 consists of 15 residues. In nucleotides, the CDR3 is TGTGCCAGCAGCCAGTCCGGGACAGCCCATAGGGAGCAGTACTTC. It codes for CASSQSGTAHREQYF.